These 11 T cell receptor beta chains originate from one sample sequenced in a study of blood T cell repertoires in COVID-19. Repertoires were generated with immunoSEQ multiplex PCR, while TCRdb's copy carries only in-frame clones and drops some. The sample carries over 85,000 clones, roughly nine tenths recorded once. Sequencing used peripheral blood. These receptor sequences come from a woman aged 45 to 65 with COVID-19, enrolled during active disease.

The CDR3 loop is CASSPRGLAGGRMNEQFF. CDR3 nucleotides: TGTGCCAGCAGCCCCAGGGGGCTAGCGGGGGGAAGGATGAATGAGCAGTTCTTC. The chain couples TRBV7-2 to TRBJ2-1, with TRBD2 identical over 11 bases. CDR1 SGHTA and CDR2 FQGNSA come from the germline V gene. This CDR3 has 18 amino acids. V was pared by 5 bases and J by 7 bases, with 16 bases of the junction left unmatched.

This clone showed up just a few times. The CDR3 loop is CASSQVGSGVVTEAFF. DNA for the CDR3: TGCGCCAGCAGCCAAGTCGGTTCAGGGGTGGTCACTGAAGCTTTCTTT. The genes are TRBV4-3 and TRBJ1-1, with a possible D match to TRBD1 (6 bases). CDR1 LGHNA and CDR2 YSLEER come from the germline V gene. CDR3 length: 16 amino acids. Trimming cost V 1 base and J 4 bases, with 16 bases left between them.

This chain uses TRBV4-2 with TRBJ2-3, with 9 bases matching TRBD2. The V gene's germline CDR1 is LGHNA and CDR2 YNFKEQ. Trimming cost V 3 bases and J 1 base; bases outside gene matches: 5. The CDR3 runs 16 residues. In nucleotides, the CDR3 is TGTGCCAGCAGCCATACGCGGGGGGGCGGCACAGATACGCAGTATTTT. Translated: CASSHTRGGGTDTQYF.

This chain joins TRBV7-9 and TRBJ2-2; 9 nucleotides agree with TRBD2. Germline CDR1 and CDR2: SEHNR and FQNEAQ (reference sequence). Trimming at V came to 0 bases and at J to 7 bases, leaving 3 bases not matched to a gene. CDR3 length: 15 residues. The DNA for the CDR3 is TGTGCCAGCAGCTTAGCAGGACTAGCGAGCGGGGAGCTGTTTTTT. This sequence encodes CASSLAGLASGELFF.

CDR3 loop: CASSYSGSSYEQYF. The CDR3 bases are TGTGCCAGCAGTTACTCTGGGAGCTCCTACGAGCAGTACTTC. V gene TRBV6-5 combines with J gene TRBJ2-7; D perhaps matches TRBD2 (5 bases). V was trimmed by 0 bases and J by 0 bases, leaving 6 bases between them. This CDR3 is 14 amino acids long. Per the germline V gene, CDR1 is MNHEY and CDR2 is SVGAGI.

V and J are TRBV28 and TRBJ2-7; 12 bases are a match to TRBD2. V lost 6 bases to trimming and J lost 4 bases; unmatched junction nucleotides: 4. The CDR3 has 14 residues. In germline, CDR1 is MDHEN, CDR2 SYDVKM. The chain's CDR3 is CASSLGTSGYEQYF. The CDR3 coding sequence is TGTGCCAGCAGCTTAGGGACTAGCGGGTACGAGCAGTACTTC.

The V gene is TRBV18, the J gene TRBJ1-1; D gene uncertain. The germline gives CDR1 KGHSH, CDR2 LQKENI. The CDR3 has 13 amino acids. V lost 0 bases and J lost 2, with 4 bases in between. The CDR3 spells CASSPPHNTEAFF. CDR3 nucleotide sequence: TGTGCCAGCTCACCACCACACAACACTGAAGCTTTCTTT.

This chain connects TRBV6-2 or TRBV6-3 to TRBJ2-6; 7 bases align to TRBD1. The CDR3 is 16 residues long. V lost 2 bases, J lost 2 bases, and 3 bases stayed unmatched. Germline CDR1 MNHEY, CDR2 SVGEGT. In nucleotides, the CDR3 is TGTGCCAGCAGTTACGGCAGGGGGACTGGGGCCAACGTCCTGACTTTC. This encodes CASSYGRGTGANVLTF.

This clone was seen only a few times. The chain couples TRBV7-9 to TRBJ1-5; possible D gene TRBD1, 5 bases. This CDR3 region has 15 residues. Germline values: CDR1 SEHNR, CDR2 FQNEAQ (reference sequence). Trimming pared 5 bases from V and 1 base from J, leaving 12 bases between. The CDR3 DNA sequence: TGTGCCAGCAGCCCAGGAGGGGCGAGCAATCAGCCCCAGCATTTT. This gives the protein CASSPGGASNQPQHF.

V is TRBV28 and J is TRBJ2-7; 7 bases agree with TRBD1. This CDR3 is built from 14 residues. The V and J ends lost 4 bases and 12 bases, in that order; junction bases with no gene match: 15. Germline lookup yields CDR1 MDHEN and CDR2 SYDVKM. Here the CDR3 DNA reads TGTGCCAGCAGTTCAGGACAGGCATACGAGTCTCGGTACTTC. Its protein is CASSSGQAYESRYF.

The chain is built from TRBV18 and TRBJ1-3; D uncertain. In germline, CDR1 is KGHSH, CDR2 LQKENI. The V end lost 4 bases, the J end lost 6 bases, and 10 bases lay between the germline ends. This CDR3 contains 13 residues. The CDR3 bases are TGTGCCAGCTCACACCCTCTAGAAAACACCATATATTTT. Protein sequence: CASSHPLENTIYF.